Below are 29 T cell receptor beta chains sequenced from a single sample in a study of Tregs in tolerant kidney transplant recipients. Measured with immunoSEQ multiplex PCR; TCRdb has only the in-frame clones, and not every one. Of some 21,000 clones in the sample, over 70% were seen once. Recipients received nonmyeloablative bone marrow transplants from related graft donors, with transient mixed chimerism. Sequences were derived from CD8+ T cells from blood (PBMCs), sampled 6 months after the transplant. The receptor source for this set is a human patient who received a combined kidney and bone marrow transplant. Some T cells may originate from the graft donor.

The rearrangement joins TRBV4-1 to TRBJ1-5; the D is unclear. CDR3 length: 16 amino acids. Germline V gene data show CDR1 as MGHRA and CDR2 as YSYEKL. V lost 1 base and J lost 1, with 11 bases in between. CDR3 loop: CASSQAWQVSNQPQHF. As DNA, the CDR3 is TGCGCCAGCAGCCAAGCGTGGCAGGTCAGCAATCAGCCCCAGCATTTT.

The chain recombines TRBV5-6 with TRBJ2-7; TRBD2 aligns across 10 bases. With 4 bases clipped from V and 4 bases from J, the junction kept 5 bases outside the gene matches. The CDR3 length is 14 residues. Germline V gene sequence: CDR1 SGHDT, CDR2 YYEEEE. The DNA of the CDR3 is TGTGCCAGCAGCCGGAGCGGGAGGGTGTACGAGCAGTACTTC. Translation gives CASSRSGRVYEQYF.

The CDR3 DNA reads TGTGCCAGCAGCTTAGCGGCGGGGACAGGGACCTACGAGCAGTACTTC. This codes for CASSLAAGTGTYEQYF. V usage is TRBV7-8 and J usage is TRBJ2-7; 9 bases align to TRBD1. This CDR3 comprises 16 residues. Germline CDR1 and CDR2: SGHVS and FQNEAQ. V was clipped by 0 bases and J by 2 bases; unmatched bases: 5. The full variable domain, in which reference TRBV7-8 and TRBJ2-7 provide the parts outside the CDR3, is GAGVSQSPRYKVAKRGQDVALRCDPISGHVSLFWYQQALGQGPEFLTYFQNEAQLDKSGLPSDRFFAERPEGSVSTLKIQRTQQEDSAVYLCASSLAAGTGTYEQYFGPGTRLTVT.

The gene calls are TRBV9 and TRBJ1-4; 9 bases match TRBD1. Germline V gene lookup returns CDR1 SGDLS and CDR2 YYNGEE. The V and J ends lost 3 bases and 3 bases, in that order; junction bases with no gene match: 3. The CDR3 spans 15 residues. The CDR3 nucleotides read TGTGCCAGCAGCGAGGGACAGGGCCCTAATGAAAAACTGTTTTTT. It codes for CASSEGQGPNEKLFF.

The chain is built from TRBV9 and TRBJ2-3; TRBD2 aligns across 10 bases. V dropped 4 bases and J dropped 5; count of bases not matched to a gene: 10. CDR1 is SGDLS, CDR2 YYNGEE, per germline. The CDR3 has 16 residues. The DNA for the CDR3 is TGTGCCAGCAGCAACCAGCTAGCGGGAGTTGAAGATACGCAGTATTTT. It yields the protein CASSNQLAGVEDTQYF.

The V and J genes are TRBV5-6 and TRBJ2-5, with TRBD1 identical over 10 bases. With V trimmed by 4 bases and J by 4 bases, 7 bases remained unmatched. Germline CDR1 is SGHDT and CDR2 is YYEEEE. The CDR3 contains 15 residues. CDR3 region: CASSKSGTGVETQYF. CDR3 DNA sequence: TGTGCCAGCAGCAAATCCGGGACAGGGGTAGAGACCCAGTACTTC.

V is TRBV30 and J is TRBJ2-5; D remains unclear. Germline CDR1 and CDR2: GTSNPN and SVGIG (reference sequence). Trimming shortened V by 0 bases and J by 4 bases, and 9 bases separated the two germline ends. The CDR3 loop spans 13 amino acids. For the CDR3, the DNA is TGTGCCTGGAGTGTATCTGGCGGAGAGACCCAGTACTTC. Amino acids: CAWSVSGGETQYF. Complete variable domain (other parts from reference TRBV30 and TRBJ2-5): SQTIHQWPATLVQPVGSPLSLECTVEGTSNPNLYWYRQAAGRGLQLLFYSVGIGQISSEVPQNLSASRPQDRQFILSSKKLLLSDSGFYLCAWSVSGGETQYFGPGTRLLVL.

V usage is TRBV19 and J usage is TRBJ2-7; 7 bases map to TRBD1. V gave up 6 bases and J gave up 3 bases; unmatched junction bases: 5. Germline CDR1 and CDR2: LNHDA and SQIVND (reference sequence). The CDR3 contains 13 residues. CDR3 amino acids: CASSSPGGYEQYF. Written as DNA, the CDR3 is TGTGCCAGTAGCAGCCCAGGGGGCTACGAGCAGTACTTC.

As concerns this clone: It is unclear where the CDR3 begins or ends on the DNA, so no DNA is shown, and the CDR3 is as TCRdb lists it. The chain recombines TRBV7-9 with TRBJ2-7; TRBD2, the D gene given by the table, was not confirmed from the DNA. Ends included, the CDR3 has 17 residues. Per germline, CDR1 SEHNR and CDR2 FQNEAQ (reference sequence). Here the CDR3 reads CASSIYFGTMTSNEQYF.

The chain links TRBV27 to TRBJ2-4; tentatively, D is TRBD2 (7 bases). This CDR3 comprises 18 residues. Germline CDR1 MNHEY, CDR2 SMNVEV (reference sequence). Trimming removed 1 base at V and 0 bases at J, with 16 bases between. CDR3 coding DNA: TGTGCCAGCAGTTTATTTGCGGGGGCTAAACTAGCCAAAAACATTCAGTACTTC. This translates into CASSLFAGAKLAKNIQYF.

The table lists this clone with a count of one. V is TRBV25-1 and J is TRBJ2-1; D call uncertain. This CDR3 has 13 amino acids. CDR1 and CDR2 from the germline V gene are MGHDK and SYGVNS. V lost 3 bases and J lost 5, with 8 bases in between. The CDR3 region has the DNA TGTGCCAGCAGTGATTCGAGTCACAATGAGCAGTTCTTC. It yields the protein CASSDSSHNEQFF.

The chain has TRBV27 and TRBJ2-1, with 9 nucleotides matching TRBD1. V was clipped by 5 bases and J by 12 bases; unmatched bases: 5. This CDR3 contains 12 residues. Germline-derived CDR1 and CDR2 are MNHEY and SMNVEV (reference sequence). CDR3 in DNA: TGTGCCAGCAGTCCCGCGGACAGGGGGCAGTTCTTC. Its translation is CASSPADRGQFF.

CDR3 sequence: CSPPSTGKLSKKLFF. In nucleotides, the CDR3 is TGCAGCCCCCCCTCGACAGGGAAATTGTCAAAAAAACTGTTTTTT. The J gene is TRBJ1-4, the V gene TRBV29-1; the match to TRBD1 covers 7 bases. The CDR3 loop spans 15 amino acids. CDR1 and CDR2 from the germline V gene are SQVTM and ANQGSEA. The ends lost 8 bases at V and 9 bases at J; junction bases unmatched: 18.

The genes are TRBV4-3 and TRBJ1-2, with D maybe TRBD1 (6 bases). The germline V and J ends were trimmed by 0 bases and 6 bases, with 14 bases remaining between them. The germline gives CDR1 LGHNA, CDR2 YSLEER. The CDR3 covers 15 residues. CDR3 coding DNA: TGCGCCAGCAGCCAAGAAAAAACAGGGTTCCATGGCTACACCTTC. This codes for CASSQEKTGFHGYTF.

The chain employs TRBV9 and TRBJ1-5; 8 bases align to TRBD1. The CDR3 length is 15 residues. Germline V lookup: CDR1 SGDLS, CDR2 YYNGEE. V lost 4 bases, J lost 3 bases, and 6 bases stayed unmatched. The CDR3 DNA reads TGTGCCAGCAGCCCAGGGGGCGGGATCAATCAGCCCCAGCATTTT. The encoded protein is CASSPGGGINQPQHF.

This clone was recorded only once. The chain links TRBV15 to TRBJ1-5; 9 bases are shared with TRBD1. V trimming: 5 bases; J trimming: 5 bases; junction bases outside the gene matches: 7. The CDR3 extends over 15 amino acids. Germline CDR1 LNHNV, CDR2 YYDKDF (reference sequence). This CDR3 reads CATSEATGGYQPQHF. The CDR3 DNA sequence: TGTGCCACCAGCGAGGCGACAGGGGGTTATCAGCCCCAGCATTTT.

The CDR3 coding sequence is TGTGCTAGTGGTTTGGAATCAGTTAGGGACTGGAATGAAAAACTGTTTTTT. The encoded protein is CASGLESVRDWNEKLFF. The V call is TRBV12-5, the J call TRBJ1-4, with D possibly TRBD1 on 5 matching bases. CDR3 length: 17 residues. CDR1 and CDR2 from the germline V gene are LGHNT and FRNRAP. Trimming left V 1 base short and J 5 bases short, with 17 bases between.

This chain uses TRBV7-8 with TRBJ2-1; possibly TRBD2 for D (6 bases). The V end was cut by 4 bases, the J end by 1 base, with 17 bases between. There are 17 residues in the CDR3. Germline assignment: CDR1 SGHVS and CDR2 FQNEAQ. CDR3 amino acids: CASSSRRRGTSYNEQFF. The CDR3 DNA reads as TGTGCCAGCAGCTCTCGCCGAAGAGGGACTTCCTACAATGAGCAGTTCTTC.

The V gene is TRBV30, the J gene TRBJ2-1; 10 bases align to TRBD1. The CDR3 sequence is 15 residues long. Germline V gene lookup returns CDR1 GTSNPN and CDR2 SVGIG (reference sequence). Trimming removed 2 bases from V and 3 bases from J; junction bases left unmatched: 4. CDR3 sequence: CAWSLGTGVYNEQFF. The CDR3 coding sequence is TGTGCCTGGAGTCTCGGGACAGGGGTCTACAATGAGCAGTTCTTC.

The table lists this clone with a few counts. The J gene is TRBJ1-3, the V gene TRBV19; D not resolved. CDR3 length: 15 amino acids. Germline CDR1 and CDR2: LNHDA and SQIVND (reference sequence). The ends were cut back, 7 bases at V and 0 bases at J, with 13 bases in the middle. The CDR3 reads CASTTAEYSGNTIYF. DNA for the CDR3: TGTGCCAGTACCACTGCCGAGTACTCTGGAAACACCATATATTTT. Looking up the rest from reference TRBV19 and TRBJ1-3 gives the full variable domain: DGGITQSPKYLFRKEGQNVTLSCEQNLNHDAMYWYRQDPGQGLRLIYYSQIVNDFQKGDIAEGYSVSREKKESFPLTVTSAQKNPTAFYLCASTTAEYSGNTIYFGEGSWLTVV.

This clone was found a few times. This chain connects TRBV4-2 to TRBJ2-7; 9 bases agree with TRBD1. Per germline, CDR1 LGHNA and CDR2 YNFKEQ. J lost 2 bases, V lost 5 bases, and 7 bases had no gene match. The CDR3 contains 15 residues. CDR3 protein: CASSDGQGTPYEQYF. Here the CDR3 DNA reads TGTGCCAGCAGCGACGGACAGGGGACCCCCTACGAGCAGTACTTC.

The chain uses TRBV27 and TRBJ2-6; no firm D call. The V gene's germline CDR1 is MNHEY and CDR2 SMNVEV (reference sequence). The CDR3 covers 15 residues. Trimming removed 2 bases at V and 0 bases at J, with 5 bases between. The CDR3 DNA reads TGTGCCAGCAGTTTAGTCTTCTCTGGGGCCAACGTCCTGACTTTC. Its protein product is CASSLVFSGANVLTF.

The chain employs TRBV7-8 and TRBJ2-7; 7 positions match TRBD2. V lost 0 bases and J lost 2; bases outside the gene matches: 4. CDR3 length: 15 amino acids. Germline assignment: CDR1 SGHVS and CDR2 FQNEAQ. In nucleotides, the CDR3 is TGTGCCAGCAGCTTAGCGCCTGGGGGGGCCTACGAGCAGTACTTC. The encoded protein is CASSLAPGGAYEQYF.

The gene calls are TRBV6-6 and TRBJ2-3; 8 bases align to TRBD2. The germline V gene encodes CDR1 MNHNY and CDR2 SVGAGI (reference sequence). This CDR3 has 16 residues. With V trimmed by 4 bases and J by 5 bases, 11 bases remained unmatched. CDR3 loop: CASSSRGGRGKDTQYF. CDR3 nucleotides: TGTGCCAGCAGTTCCCGGGGGGGCCGGGGAAAAGATACGCAGTATTTT.

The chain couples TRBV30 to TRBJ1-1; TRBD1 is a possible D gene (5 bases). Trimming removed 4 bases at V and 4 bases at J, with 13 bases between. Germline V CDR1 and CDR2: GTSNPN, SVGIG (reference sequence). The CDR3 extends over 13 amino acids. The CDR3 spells CAWTSGHGTEAFF. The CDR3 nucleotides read TGTGCCTGGACCTCCGGACACGGCACTGAAGCTTTCTTT.

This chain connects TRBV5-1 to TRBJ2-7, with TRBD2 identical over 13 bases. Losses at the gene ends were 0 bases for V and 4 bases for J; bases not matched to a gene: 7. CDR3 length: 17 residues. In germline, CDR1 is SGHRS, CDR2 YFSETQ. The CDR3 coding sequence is TGCGCCAGCAGCTTGGGGGGGGGACTAGCGGGGAGGTACGAGCAGTACTTC. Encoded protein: CASSLGGGLAGRYEQYF.

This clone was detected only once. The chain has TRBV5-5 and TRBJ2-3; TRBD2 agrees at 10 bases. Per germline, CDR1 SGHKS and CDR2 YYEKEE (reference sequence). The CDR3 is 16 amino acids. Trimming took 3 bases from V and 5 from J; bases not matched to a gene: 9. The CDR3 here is CASSSLSGGPGDTQYF. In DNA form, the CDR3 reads TGTGCCAGCAGCTCCCTTAGCGGGGGGCCAGGAGATACGCAGTATTTT. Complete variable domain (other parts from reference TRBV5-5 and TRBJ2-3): DAGVTQSPTHLIKTRGQQVTLRCSPISGHKSVSWYQQVLGQGPQFIFQYYEKEERGRGNFPDRFSARQFPNYSSELNVNALLLGDSALYLCASSSLSGGPGDTQYFGPGTRLTVL.

The CDR3 DNA is TGTGCCAGCAGTTTAGCGGGGGGGCCTTACGAGCAGTACTTC. Translating it yields CASSLAGGPYEQYF. This sequence joins TRBV27 and TRBJ2-7; 9 bases match TRBD2. The CDR3 sequence is 14 residues long. Germline V lookup: CDR1 MNHEY, CDR2 SMNVEV (reference sequence). V shed 2 bases and J 4 bases; nucleotides not matched to a gene: 3.

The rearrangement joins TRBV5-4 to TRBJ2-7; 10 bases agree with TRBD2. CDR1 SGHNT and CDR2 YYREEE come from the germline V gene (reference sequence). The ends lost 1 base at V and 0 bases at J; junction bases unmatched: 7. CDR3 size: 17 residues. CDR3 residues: CASSLSSGGQSSYEQYF. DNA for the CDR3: TGTGCCAGCAGCTTGTCTAGCGGGGGCCAAAGCTCCTACGAGCAGTACTTC.